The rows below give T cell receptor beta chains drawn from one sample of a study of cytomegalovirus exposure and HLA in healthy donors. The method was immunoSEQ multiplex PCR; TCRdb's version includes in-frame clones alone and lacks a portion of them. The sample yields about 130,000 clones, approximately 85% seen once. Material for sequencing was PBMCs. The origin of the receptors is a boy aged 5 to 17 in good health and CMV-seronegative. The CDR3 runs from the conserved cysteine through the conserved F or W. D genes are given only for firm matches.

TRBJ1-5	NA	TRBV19	CASSMWPGRNNNNQPQHF
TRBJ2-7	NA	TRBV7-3	CASSLTSGGDEQYF
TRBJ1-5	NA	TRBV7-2	CASSFLNNPGNQPQHF
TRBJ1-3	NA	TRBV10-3	CAIGDSSGPNRF
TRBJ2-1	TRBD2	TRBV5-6	CASSLGSGGSYNEQFF
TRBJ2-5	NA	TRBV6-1	CASSAHPGAQETQYF
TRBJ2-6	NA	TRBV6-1	CASSEIQSGANVLTF
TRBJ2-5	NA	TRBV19	CASSIGAEQETQYF
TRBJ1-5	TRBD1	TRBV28	CASSSGQASNQPQHF
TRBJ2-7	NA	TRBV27	CASRTETNYEQYF
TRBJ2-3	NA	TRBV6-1	CASGIQQGSDTQYF
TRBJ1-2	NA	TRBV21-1	CASSKGDGYTF
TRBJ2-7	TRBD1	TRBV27	CASRPAGQGPYEQYF
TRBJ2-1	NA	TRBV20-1	CSARGEEQFF
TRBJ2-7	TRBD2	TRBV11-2	CASSLWTSGRYEQYF
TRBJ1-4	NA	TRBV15	CATSRGRGRTNEKLFF
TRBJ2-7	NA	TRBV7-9	CASSPPGRGFDEQYF
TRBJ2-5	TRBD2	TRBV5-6	CASSFTSAETQYF
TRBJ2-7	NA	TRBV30	CAWSVGGILSEQYF
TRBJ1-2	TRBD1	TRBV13	CASSSTGGASGYTF
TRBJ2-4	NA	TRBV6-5	CASSPPSLAKNIQYF
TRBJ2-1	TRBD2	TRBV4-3	CASSQVGGRIVDNEQFF
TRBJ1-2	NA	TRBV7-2	CASNEQGPGYTF
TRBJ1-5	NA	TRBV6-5	CASSYGGNSNQPQHF
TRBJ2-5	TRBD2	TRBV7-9	CASSRSGGGETQYF